The clone carrying this T cell receptor (beta chain) was seen at least ten times. Its antigen is unidentified. One end of the junction varies from germline; a read error may be responsible. These data belong to a study of neurological immune-mediated disorders. Study-wide findings and caveats: The most TCR clonal expansion was seen in HTLV-1-associated myelopathy, whereas the least was seen in multiple sclerosis, below the level in healthy controls. The multiple sclerosis repertoire cluster lacked an association with any feature, whether clinical or MRI.

Every sequencing run produced over 200 million TCR-beta sequences that came from 15-18 subjects. MiXCR, applied by TCRdb to the 5' RACE reads, yields one record per CDR3 protein. The sample includes about 80,000 distinct CDR3 sequences, about 5% of them seen just once. The length of the CDR3 is 15 residues. CDR1 SGHDN and CDR2 FVKESK come from the germline V gene. Time point here: longitudinal time-point 2. The unsorted libraries were prepared from 2 million PBMCs (stored at -80 C). The clonotype comes from a woman aged 55-70 years with multiple sclerosis. The chain employs TRBV14 and TRBJ1-1; D is perhaps TRBD1 (6 bases). The sequenced sample consisted of PBMCs. CDR3 DNA: TGTGCCAGCACCCAAATGAGGGGGAAGAACACTGAAGCTTTCTTT. It encodes CASTQMRGKNTEAFF.